This T cell receptor beta chain was sequenced in a study of beta chain features in type 1 diabetes. The whole isolated RNA underwent reverse transcription, so sequencing captured expressed TCRB transcripts. Profiled with immunoSEQ multiplex PCR; TCRdb holds only in-frame clones, not every one. The sample lists approximately 300,000 clones; 8% to 13% were seen once. On this clone itself: Other DNA sequences of this sample code for an identical CDR3.

CDR3 length: 14 residues. Trimming at V came to 3 bases and at J to 5 bases, leaving 2 bases not matched to a gene. Germline V gene lookup returns CDR1 LGHNA and CDR2 YSLEER. This receptor was obtained from a woman in her thirties in good health. Sequencing was performed on naive CD4+ T cells from blood. The chain joins TRBV4-3 to TRBJ1-4; 8 bases map to TRBD1. Written as DNA, the CDR3 is TGCGCCAGCAGCCAGGACAGGGTCAATGAAAAACTGTTTTTT. It specifies CASSQDRVNEKLFF.